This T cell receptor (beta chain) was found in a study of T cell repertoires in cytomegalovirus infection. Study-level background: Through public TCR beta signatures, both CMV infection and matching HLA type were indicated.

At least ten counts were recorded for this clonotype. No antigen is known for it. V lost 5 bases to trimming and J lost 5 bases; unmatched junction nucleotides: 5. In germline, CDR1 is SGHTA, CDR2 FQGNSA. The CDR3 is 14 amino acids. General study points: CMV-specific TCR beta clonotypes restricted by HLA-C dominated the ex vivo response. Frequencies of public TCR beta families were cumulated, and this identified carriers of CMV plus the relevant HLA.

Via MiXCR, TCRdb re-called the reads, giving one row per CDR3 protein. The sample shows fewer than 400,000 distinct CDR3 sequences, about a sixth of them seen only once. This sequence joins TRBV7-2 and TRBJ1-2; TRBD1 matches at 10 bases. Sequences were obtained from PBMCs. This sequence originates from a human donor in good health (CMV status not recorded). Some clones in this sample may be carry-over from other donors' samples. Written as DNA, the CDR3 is TGTGCCAGCAGCGTCGACAGGGGGCATTATGGCTACACCTTC. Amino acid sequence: CASSVDRGHYGYTF.